This record concerns one TCR beta chain sequence. This receptor's antigen is unknown. Base qualities are not at hand, and no much larger clone is one base apart. The meaning of the sample's time point label: baseline before first vaccination. Vaccinee samples came from UK trials COV001 and COV002, including a single-blind randomized controlled phase 2/3 trial of AZD1222 (ChAdOx1 nCoV-19) in healthy adults. Trial participant PBMC samples were collected at day 0 and day 28 after the second dose for TCRbeta chain sequencing. The CDR3 regions of human TCRbeta chains were analyzed by immunosequencing. The paper's data handling went like this. TCRs in the repertoires were matched against a reference library of SARS-CoV-2-specific TCRs that had been generated with the MIRA antigen-specificity platform. Breadth was defined as the fraction of unique TCRs that were SARS-CoV-2-associated, and depth was defined as the fraction of total T cells that were SARS-CoV-2-associated. Using the MIRA data, every spike-specific TCR was mapped to the spike region that the TCR reacted to and assigned to either a CD4 or a CD8 class. Log10-transformed breadth and depth values were compared by one-way ANOVA with Sidak's multiple comparisons tests. The table was pulled from immuneACCESS by TCRdb, which kept in-frame rearrangements only. Such tables lose some clones; where checked, under half of the loss comes from unresolved V genes, and the rest has no known cause. V, J and clone size are those of that table, while D and trimming were read from the DNA. This sample gives about 100,000 clones in total; around nine tenths of them show up just once. The ten largest clones capture less than 20% of the sample.

The data belong to a study of T cell responses to AZD1222 COVID-19 vaccine (dated by TCRdb to the early 2020s). Background for the entire study: AZD1222 recipients given second doses at about 4 weeks or at about 12 weeks were pooled, since spike-specific TCR depth and breadth were not found to differ between the two schedules. TCR sequencing was performed for about 240 trial participants, of whom approximately 200 were given two doses of AZD1222 and some 25 were given two doses of MenACWY control vaccine. Trial participants were enrolled into age subgroups of 18-55, 56-69 and 70-plus years, which contained roughly 150, 30 and 60 TCR-sequenced participants, respectively. What the work shows at the level of the full study, not this receptor alone: Spike-specific TCR breadth and depth rose significantly after two AZD1222 doses compared with day 0 and with MenACWY recipients. In the small 56-69-year group, the increase in depth fell short of significance, most likely because of low power. Conclusions about previously exposed vaccinees are limited because only five to seven AZD1222 recipients were SARS-CoV-2 seropositive at baseline. The whole spike protein was spanned by vaccine-associated CD4 TCRs, and dominant responses were seen in regions 160-218 and 743-854. Participants were mostly white British and included more females than males, and it was suggested by the authors that clonal diversity may have been underestimated. No day 14 peak-response samples were available, so repertoires were characterized only after the peak T cell response. Reportedly, close to half of the unique spike-specific TCRs recognized epitopes lying outside the regions that are mutated in the B.1.351 and B.1.1.7 variants.

Sample: peripheral blood, taken on day 0 of AZD1222 vaccination. This receptor was obtained from an adult in good health.

The CDR3 region has the sequence CASSKGAGHTEAFF. The nucleotide sequence reads as follows: TGTGCCAGCAGCAAGGGAGCAGGGCACACTGAAGCTTTCTTT. The chain joins TRBV5-8 to TRBJ1-1; the D segment could be TRBD1, given 5 matching bases. The CDR3, cysteine through phenylalanine, is 14 amino acids long. Just the 42-base CDR3 DNA is kept, in frame starting at base 1. CDR1 and CDR2 are drawn from the germline V gene: SGHTS, YDEGEE. The V end loses 4 bases and the J end loses 3 bases, and a stretch of 13 bases separates them. When the CDR3 is completed using the reference TRBV5-8 and TRBJ1-1 genes on either side, the full variable domain is EAGVTQSPTHLIKTRGQQATLRCSPISGHTSVYWYQQALGLGLQFLLWYDEGEERNRGNFPPRFSGRQFPNYSSELNVNALELEDSALYLCASSKGAGHTEAFFGQGTRLTVV.